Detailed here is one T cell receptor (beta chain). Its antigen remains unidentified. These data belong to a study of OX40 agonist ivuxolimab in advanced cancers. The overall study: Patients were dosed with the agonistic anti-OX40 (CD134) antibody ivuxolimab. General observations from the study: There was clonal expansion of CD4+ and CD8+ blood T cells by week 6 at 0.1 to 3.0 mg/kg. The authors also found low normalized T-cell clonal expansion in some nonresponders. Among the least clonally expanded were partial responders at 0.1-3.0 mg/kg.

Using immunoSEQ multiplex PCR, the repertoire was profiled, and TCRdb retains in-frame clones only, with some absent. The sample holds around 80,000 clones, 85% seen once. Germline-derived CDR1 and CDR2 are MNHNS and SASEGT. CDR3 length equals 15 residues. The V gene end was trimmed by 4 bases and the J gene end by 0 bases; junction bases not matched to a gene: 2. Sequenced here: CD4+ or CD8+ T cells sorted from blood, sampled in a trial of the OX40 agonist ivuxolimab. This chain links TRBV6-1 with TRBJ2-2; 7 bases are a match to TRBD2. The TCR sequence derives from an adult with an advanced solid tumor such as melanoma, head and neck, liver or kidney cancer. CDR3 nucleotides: TGTGCCAGCAGTGTTCTAGCGGCGAACACCGGGGAGCTGTTTTTT. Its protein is CASSVLAANTGELFF.